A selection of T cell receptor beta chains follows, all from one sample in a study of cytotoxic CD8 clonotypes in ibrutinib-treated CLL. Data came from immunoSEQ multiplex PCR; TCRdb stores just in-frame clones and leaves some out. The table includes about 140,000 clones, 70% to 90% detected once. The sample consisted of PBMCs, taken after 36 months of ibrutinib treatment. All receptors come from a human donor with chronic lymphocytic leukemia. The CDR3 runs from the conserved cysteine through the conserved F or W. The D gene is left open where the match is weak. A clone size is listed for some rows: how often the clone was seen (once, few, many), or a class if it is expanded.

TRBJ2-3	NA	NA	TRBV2	TGTGCCAGCAAGGGTTTTGGGGCCTGGATAGATACGCAGTATTTT	CASKGFGAWIDTQYF
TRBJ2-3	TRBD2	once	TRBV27	TGTGCCAGCAGTCCCCGGACTAGTGCAGATACGCAGTATTTT	CASSPRTSADTQYF
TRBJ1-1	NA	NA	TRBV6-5	TGTGCCAGCAGCCGCCGGGGGGGTGGCACTGAAGCTTTCTTT	CASSRRGGGTEAFF
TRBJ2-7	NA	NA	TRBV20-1	TGCAGTGCTTCCAGGGGTCGCGAGCAGTACTTC	CSASRGREQYF
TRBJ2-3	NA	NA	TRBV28	TGTGCCAGCAGGGGGGGGGCCGACCCTGCCTCAGATACGCAGTATTTT	CASRGGADPASDTQYF
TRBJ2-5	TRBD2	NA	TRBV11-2	TGTGCCAGCAGCTTAGTAGCGGGGGGTCAAGAGACCCAGTACTTC	CASSLVAGGQETQYF
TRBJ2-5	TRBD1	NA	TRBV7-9	TGTGCCAGCAGCTTAGGGACAGGGCGTCGGGAGACCCAGTACTTC	CASSLGTGRRETQYF
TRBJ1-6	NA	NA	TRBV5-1	TGCGCCAGCAGCTTGGGCGTCCAGGGATTGTTTGGGCCACCCCTCCACTTT	CASSLGVQGLFGPPLHF
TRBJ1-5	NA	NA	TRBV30	TGTGCCTGGAGTCTTGGGGCTCTAAGAAGGGGAAATCAGCCCCAGCATTTT	CAWSLGALRRGNQPQHF
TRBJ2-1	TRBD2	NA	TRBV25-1	TGTGCCACTACGGGGGGGGATTACAATGAGCAGTTCTTC	CATTGGDYNEQFF
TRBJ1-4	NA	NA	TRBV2	TGTGCCAGCAGTGGAGTCTTTGGGTCTAATGAAAAACTGTTTTTT	CASSGVFGSNEKLFF
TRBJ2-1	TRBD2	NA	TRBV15	TGTGCCACCCGACTAGCGGGGGGTTACAATGAGCAGTTCTTC	CATRLAGGYNEQFF
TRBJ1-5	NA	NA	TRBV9	TGTGCCAGGGACAGTAAAAATCAGCCCCAGCATTTT	CARDSKNQPQHF
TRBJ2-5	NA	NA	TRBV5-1	TGCGCCAGCACCAGAACCCAACCGCGACAAGAGACCCAGTACTTC	CASTRTQPRQETQYF
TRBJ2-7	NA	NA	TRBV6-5	TGTGCCAGCAGTTACTCAGGGTTGAGCTCCTACGAGCAGTACTTC	CASSYSGLSSYEQYF
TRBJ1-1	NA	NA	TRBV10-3	TGTGCCATCAGTGAAGGGGGAATGAACACTGAAGCTTTCTTT	CAISEGGMNTEAFF
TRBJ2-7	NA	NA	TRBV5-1	TGCGCCAGCAGCTTGGTCGTACCCGACGGGCACGAGCAGTACTTC	CASSLVVPDGHEQYF
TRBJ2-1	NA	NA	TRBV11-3	TGTGCCAGCAGCGCCATCAGGGGTTCAGTGGAGCAGTTCTTC	CASSAIRGSVEQFF
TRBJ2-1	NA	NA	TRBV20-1	TGCAGTGCTAGGTCAGACAATGAGCAGTTCTTC	CSARSDNEQFF
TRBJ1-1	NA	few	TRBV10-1	TGCGCCAGCAGTCCCCGGGCTTGGGAGGGTGAAGCTTTCTTT	CASSPRAWEGEAFF
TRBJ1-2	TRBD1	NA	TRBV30	TGTGCCTGGAGGAGTGGGTTCCTTGGGACAGCGCTTAACTATGGCTACACCTTC	CAWRSGFLGTALNYGYTF
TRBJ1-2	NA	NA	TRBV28	TGTGCCAGCAGTTTTGGTCAGTATGGCTATGGCTACACCTTC	CASSFGQYGYGYTF
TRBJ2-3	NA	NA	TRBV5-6	TGTGCCAGCAGCCGACGCCAGGGCCCAGATACGCAGTATTTT	CASSRRQGPDTQYF
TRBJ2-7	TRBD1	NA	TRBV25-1	TGTGCCAGCAGTGTATCGACAGGGAGCTCCTACGAGCAGTACTTC	CASSVSTGSSYEQYF
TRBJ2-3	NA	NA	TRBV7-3	TGTGCCAGCAGCCGATCTCGGACAGATACGCAGTATTTT	CASSRSRTDTQYF
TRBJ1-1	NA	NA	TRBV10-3	TGTGCCATCAGTGCGGCCAGAGAGAACACTGAAGCTTTCTTT	CAISAARENTEAFF
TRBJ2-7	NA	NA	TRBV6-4	TGTGCCAGTGATTACGAGCAGTACTTC	CASDYEQYF
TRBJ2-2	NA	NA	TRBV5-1	TGCGCCAGCAGCTTGGTTGGTTTTGTGGACACCGGGGAGCTGTTTTTT	CASSLVGFVDTGELFF
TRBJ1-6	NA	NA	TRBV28	TGTGCCAGCAGTTTATTTGGGGGGTCGTCCTATAATTCACCCCTCCACTTT	CASSLFGGSSYNSPLHF
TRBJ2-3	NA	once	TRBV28	TGTGCCAGCAGTTTTAGTGTGGGGGGCCCCACAGATACGCAGTATTTT	CASSFSVGGPTDTQYF
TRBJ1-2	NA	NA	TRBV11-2	TGTGCCAGCAGCTCCGGGGACATTTTCTATGGCTACACCTTC	CASSSGDIFYGYTF
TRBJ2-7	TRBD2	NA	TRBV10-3	TGTGCCACCCAATGGCTAGCGGGAGCCTCCTACGAGCAGTACTTC	CATQWLAGASYEQYF
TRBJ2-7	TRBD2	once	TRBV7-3	TGTGCCAGCAGCCCAGGGAGGGGTGGAAACTACGAGCAGTACTTC	CASSPGRGGNYEQYF
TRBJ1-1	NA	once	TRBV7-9	TGTGCCAGCAGCTTACAGGGAATGAACACTGAAGCTTTCTTT	CASSLQGMNTEAFF
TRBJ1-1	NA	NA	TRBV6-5	TGTGCCAGCAGTTACTCGGGGAGTCGGGCTTTCTTT	CASSYSGSRAFF
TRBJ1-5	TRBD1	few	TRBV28	TGTGCCAGCAGTGTCACAGGGGATGGCAATCAGCCCCAGCATTTT	CASSVTGDGNQPQHF
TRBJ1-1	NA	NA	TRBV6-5	TGTGCCAGCCTTCGCGAGGGGTTACCTGAAGCTTTCTTT	CASLREGLPEAFF
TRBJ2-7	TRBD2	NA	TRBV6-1	TGTGCCAGCAGTGAAGCCCAAGGACTAGCGGGGAAGTCTTACGAGCAGTACTTC	CASSEAQGLAGKSYEQYF
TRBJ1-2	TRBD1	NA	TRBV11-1	TGTGCCAGCAGTCCCGGGACAGGGGAAATCTATGGCTACACCTTC	CASSPGTGEIYGYTF
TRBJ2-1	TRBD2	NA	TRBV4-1	TGCGCCAGCAGCCAAGCCCGGTCCACGGGACTAGCGGGGGGGCCGGGTTACAATGAGCAGTTCTTC	CASSQARSTGLAGGPGYNEQFF
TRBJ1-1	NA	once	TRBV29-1	TGCAGCGTTGACTGGTGGGCCCTGAACACTGAAGCTTTCTTT	CSVDWWALNTEAFF
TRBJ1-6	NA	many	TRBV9	TGTGCCAGCAGCGTAGGCAGGCCTAATTCACCCCTCCACTTT	CASSVGRPNSPLHF
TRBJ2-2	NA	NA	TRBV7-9	TGTGCCAGCAGCTTAGGGGGTATCACCGGGGAGCTGTTTTTT	CASSLGGITGELFF
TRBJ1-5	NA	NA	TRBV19	TGTGCCAGTAGAAAATGGACTCGAGGTGAGGGGAAATATAGCAATCAGCCCCAGCATTTT	CASRKWTRGEGKYSNQPQHF
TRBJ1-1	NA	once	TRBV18	TGTGCCAGCTCACCGTGGAACACTGAAGCTTTCTTT	CASSPWNTEAFF
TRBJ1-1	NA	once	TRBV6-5	TGTGCCAGCAGTTACCCCTCGGCCGGCGGGACTGAAGCTTTCTTT	CASSYPSAGGTEAFF
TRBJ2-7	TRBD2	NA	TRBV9	TGTGCCAGCAGCGTAGAGACTAGCGGGAGTGAGGACGAGCAGTACTTC	CASSVETSGSEDEQYF
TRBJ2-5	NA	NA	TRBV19	TGTGCCAGTAGTCCCCAGGGTGTTTACCAAGAGACCCAGTACTTC	CASSPQGVYQETQYF
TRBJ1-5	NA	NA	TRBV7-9	TGTGCCAGCAGCTTAGGAGGAGGGTACGTTCAGCCCCAGCATTTT	CASSLGGGYVQPQHF
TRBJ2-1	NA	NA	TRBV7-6	TGTGCCAGCAGCTTAGATGTAGGGGTCAATGAGCAGTTCTTC	CASSLDVGVNEQFF
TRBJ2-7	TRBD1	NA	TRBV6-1	TGTGCCAGCAGTGAACAGGGGGCAGCTCCCTACGAGCAGTACTTC	CASSEQGAAPYEQYF
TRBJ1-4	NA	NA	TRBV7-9	TGTGCCAGCAGCTCCCTCGGGCAGACTATAAATGAAAAACTGTTTTTT	CASSSLGQTINEKLFF
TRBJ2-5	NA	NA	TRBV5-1	TGCGCCAGCAGCTTGGGGTGGCAGGGCTGGCCCCAAGAGACCCAGTACTTC	CASSLGWQGWPQETQYF
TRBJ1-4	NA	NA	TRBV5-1	TGCGCCAGCAGCTTGGTGGGTTCTGAAGAAAAACTGTTTTTT	CASSLVGSEEKLFF
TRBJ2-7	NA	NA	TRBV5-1	TGCGCCAGCAGCTTGGCGGGGGAGAACGAGCAGTACTTC	CASSLAGENEQYF
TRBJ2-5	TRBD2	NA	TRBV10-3	TGTGCCATCAGTGAGTCAGGGCTAGCGGGGGAGACCCAGTACTTC	CAISESGLAGETQYF
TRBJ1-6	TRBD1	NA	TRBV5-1	TGCGCCAGCAGCTTGGGTCAGGGGGCTTCGAATTCACCCCTCCACTTT	CASSLGQGASNSPLHF
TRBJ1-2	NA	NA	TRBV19	TGTGCCAGTAAGTCGGCAGGGGTATATGGCTACACCTTC	CASKSAGVYGYTF
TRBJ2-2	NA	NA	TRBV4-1	TGCGCCAGCAGCCAAGAAGAGGCAGGGGGGGAGCTGTTTTTT	CASSQEEAGGELFF
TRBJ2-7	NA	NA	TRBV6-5	TGTGCCAGCAGTTACTCGTTCGTGAAGTACTTC	CASSYSFVKYF